This T cell receptor (beta chain) comes out of a study of blood T cell repertoires in COVID-19. Overall study context: Italy, Spain and the United States were the sources of the convalescent and acute COVID-19 samples. T cells, B-cell-depleted T cells, or PBMCs supplied cDNA or gDNA.

Seattle patient enrollment occurred during active infection, with longitudinal follow-up thereafter. CDR1 SGHNT and CDR2 YYREEE come from the germline V gene (reference sequence). V dropped 4 bases and J dropped 3; count of bases not matched to a gene: 16. The CDR3 runs 17 residues. Under the authors' procedure: By means of reference gene primer amplification, nucleated cell counts were estimated. Clones were read by immunoSEQ multiplex PCR, and TCRdb kept only the in-frame ones, dropping some. V, J and clone size are taken as reported in that table, and D and trimming were inferred from the DNA itself. The sample includes 200,000 to 250,000 clones, more than 80% of them seen just once.

This sequence was found in a woman of 80 years or more with COVID-19, enrolled during active disease. The source material was peripheral blood. This rearrangement joins TRBV5-4 to TRBJ2-7; TRBD2 matches 7 bases. The CDR3 nucleotides read TGTGCCAGCAGCCCGGTGGCTAGCGGTAAGGCCATCTACGAGCAGTACTTC. It codes for CASSPVASGKAIYEQYF. The entire variable domain, with the rest obtained from reference TRBV5-4 and TRBJ2-7, is as follows: ETGVTQSPTHLIKTRGQQVTLRCSSQSGHNTVSWYQQALGQGPQFIFQYYREEENGRGNFPPRFSGLQFPNYSSELNVNALELDDSALYLCASSPVASGKAIYEQYFGPGTRLTVT.